Shown below are 8 T cell receptor beta chains from a single sample sequenced in a study of CD8+ T cells in alopecia areata. RNA, once extracted, was reverse transcribed into cDNA for use as the sequencing template. Libraries were prepared by immunoSEQ multiplex PCR; TCRdb keeps only in-frame clonotypes and omits some of them. Seen here are over 80,000 clones, 44% observed once, and the top ten hold around 19%. The sample's treatment: oral pan-JAK inhibitor, 5-10 mg twice daily. Source: CD8+ T cells sorted from blood, taken at week 24, from a patient treated with tofacitinib. All receptors come from a human donor with alopecia areata.

This clone was detected a few times. The chain links TRBV7-6 to TRBJ2-5; 8 bases match TRBD2. The CDR3 runs to 13 residues. The germline CDR1 and CDR2 sequences are SGHVS and FNYEAQ. V was pared by 10 bases and J by 3 bases, with 7 bases of the junction left unmatched. CDR3 sequence: CATLLAEKETQYF. The CDR3 DNA sequence: TGTGCCACATTACTAGCGGAGAAAGAGACCCAGTACTTC.

V and J are TRBV5-1 and TRBJ2-1, with 7 bases lining up with TRBD2. CDR1 is SGHRS, CDR2 YFSETQ, per germline. This CDR3 is 13 amino acids long. After removal of 4 bases from V and 7 bases from J, the junction contained 5 bases not matched to a gene. The CDR3 DNA reads TGCGCCAGCAGCGACGGGGGGTTGAATGAGCAGTTCTTC. Encoded protein: CASSDGGLNEQFF.

This clone was seen a few times. The CDR3 loop reads CATSRGPEDYGYTF. The CDR3 DNA is TGTGCCACCAGCAGAGGCCCAGAAGACTATGGCTACACCTTC. V gene TRBV15 combines with J gene TRBJ1-2; D not resolved. V lost 1 base and J 3 bases, leaving 9 bases between the germline ends. The CDR3 totals 14 residues. Germline V lookup: CDR1 LNHNV, CDR2 YYDKDF (reference sequence).

The V and J genes are TRBV9 and TRBJ2-3; no clear D gene. The CDR3 is made up of 14 amino acids. Germline-derived CDR1 and CDR2 are SGDLS and YYNGEE. Trimming cost V 0 bases and J 4 bases, with 9 bases left between them. CDR3 in DNA: TGTGCCAGCAGCGTAGAGTCTGCCCCAGATACGCAGTATTTT. Translation: CASSVESAPDTQYF.

In its sample, this clone was seen a few times. This chain joins TRBV29-1 and TRBJ2-1; no definite D call. The ends were cut back, 8 bases at V and 0 bases at J, with 5 bases in the middle. Germline values: CDR1 SQVTM, CDR2 ANQGSEA. The length of the CDR3 is 11 residues. CDR3 nucleotides: TGCAGCTCCAACTCCTACAATGAGCAGTTCTTC. It is translated as CSSNSYNEQFF.

The chain uses TRBV9 and TRBJ2-6; tentatively, D is TRBD1 (5 bases). This CDR3 is 18 amino acids long. V was cut by 0 bases and J by 0 bases, with 13 bases left in between. Germline lookup yields CDR1 SGDLS and CDR2 YYNGEE. DNA of the CDR3: TGTGCCAGCAGCGTAGCTACGGTGGACACCTCTGGGGCCAACGTCCTGACTTTC. As protein: CASSVATVDTSGANVLTF. The full variable domain, in which reference TRBV9 and TRBJ2-6 provide the parts outside the CDR3, is DSGVTQTPKHLITATGQRVTLRCSPRSGDLSVYWYQQSLDQGLQFLIQYYNGEERAKGNILERFSAQQFPDLHSELNLSSLELGDSALYFCASSVATVDTSGANVLTFGAGSRLTVL.

The chain links TRBV4-1 to TRBJ2-4; 8 positions agree with TRBD1. V lost 3 bases to trimming and J lost 5 bases; unmatched junction nucleotides: 6. The CDR3 has 15 amino acids. CDR1 and CDR2 from the germline V gene are MGHRA and YSYEKL. This chain's CDR3 is CASSHPGQGQNIQYF. In nucleotides, the CDR3 is TGCGCCAGCAGCCATCCAGGACAGGGCCAAAACATTCAGTACTTC.

CDR3 DNA: TGTGCCAGCAGCTTAGGGGCAGGGGGCGCGAACACCGGGGAGCTGTTTTTT. It is translated as CASSLGAGGANTGELFF. This chain links TRBV7-2 with TRBJ2-2, with 8 bases aligning to TRBD1. The V gene's germline CDR1 is SGHTA and CDR2 FQGNSA. This CDR3 comprises 17 residues. The junction had 4 bases not matched to a gene; V was cut back by 1 base and J by 0 bases.